The 5 T cell receptor beta chains given below trace back to one sample, sequenced in a study of identifying expanded T cells in peripheral blood. This table comes from immunoSEQ multiplex PCR, and its TCRdb copy is limited to in-frame clones, with some not included. This sample yields around 120,000 clones, of which 65% to 90% are seen a single time; less than 10% belongs to the top ten. The sequencing input was blood. The source of these receptors is a person aged 18 to 69 in good health.

J is TRBJ1-5 and V is TRBV6-4; D call uncertain. Germline loops: CDR1 MRHNA, CDR2 SNTAGT. The length of the CDR3 is 13 residues. V lost 0 bases, J lost 7 bases, and 7 bases lay in between. The CDR3 DNA is TGTGCCAGCAGTGACTCGCCGTACCAGCCCCAGCATTTT. Amino acids: CASSDSPYQPQHF.

The chain combines TRBV2 with TRBJ2-1; 9 bases are shared with TRBD1. This CDR3 region has 16 residues. J lost 4 bases, V lost 3 bases, and 7 bases had no gene match. CDR1 and CDR2 (germline): SNHLY, FYNNEI. The CDR3 sequence: CASSEAPGQGYNEQFF. CDR3 DNA sequence: TGTGCCAGCAGTGAGGCCCCGGGACAGGGTTACAATGAGCAGTTCTTC.

The chain carries TRBV6-6 and TRBJ1-2; D gene unclear. With 7 bases removed from V and 5 bases from J, the gap between germline ends came to 14 bases. There are 13 residues in the CDR3. CDR1 and CDR2 from the germline V gene are MNHNY and SVGAGI (reference sequence). The CDR3: CASTPRVFYGYTF. In DNA, the CDR3 is TGTGCCAGCACCCCCCGGGTCTTTTATGGCTACACCTTC.

This clone was counted between two and nine times. The chain couples TRBV4-2 to TRBJ2-3; 7 bases match TRBD2. The V gene's germline CDR1 is LGHNA and CDR2 YNFKEQ. The V and J ends lost 5 bases and 4 bases, in that order; junction bases with no gene match: 3. The CDR3 is made up of 13 amino acids. CDR3 in amino acids: CASSLAGADTQYF. In DNA form, the CDR3 reads TGTGCCAGCAGCTTGGCGGGAGCAGATACGCAGTATTTT.

This clone has a single count. This rearrangement joins TRBV6-1 to TRBJ2-3; D is undetermined. Trimming took off 4 bases at V and 0 bases at J, with 8 bases between the two ends. CDR1 and CDR2 (germline): MNHNS, SASEGT. The CDR3 is made up of 14 amino acids. CDR3 coding DNA: TGTGCCAGCAGTGCCGTTCTAAGCACAGATACGCAGTATTTT. It specifies CASSAVLSTDTQYF.